This T cell receptor (beta chain) stems from a study of blood T cell repertoires in COVID-19. Study overall: Acute and convalescent COVID-19 specimens originated in the United States, Italy and Spain. Nucleic acid was either cDNA or gDNA, and it came from T cells, B-cell-depleted T cells, or PBMCs.

Per the original data handling: How many nucleated cells were present was estimated from reference gene primer amplification. Using immunoSEQ multiplex PCR, the repertoire was profiled, and TCRdb retains in-frame clones only, with some absent. The V and J calls and clone size were taken over from that table, and D and trimming were inferred from the DNA. The data show just under 90,000 clones, 60% to 80% seen once. The germline V and J ends were trimmed by 6 bases and 8 bases, with 8 bases remaining between them. This CDR3 is 12 amino acids long. This clone was observed a handful of times. The rearrangement uses TRBV12-3 or TRBV12-4 and TRBJ1-6; D is unresolved. The TCR was taken from an elderly woman with acute or convalescent COVID-19. Sequencing used peripheral blood. CDR3 amino acids: CASRTGDSPLHF. In DNA form, the CDR3 reads TGTGCCAGCAGAACCGGGGATTCACCCCTCCACTTT.